This T cell receptor (beta chain) emerged from a study of blood T cell repertoires in COVID-19. This CDR3 spans 13 amino acids. Trimming at V came to 5 bases and at J to 6 bases, leaving 3 bases not matched to a gene. Germline-derived CDR1 and CDR2 are MNHEY and SMNVEV (reference sequence). Method: immunoSEQ multiplex PCR; TCRdb's copy keeps in-frame clones and lacks some. The sample lists about 39,000 clones; 80% to 90% were seen once. This clone is labeled as medium-sized. The rearrangement joins TRBV27 to TRBJ1-5, with 8 bases that match TRBD1. Sequencing input: peripheral blood. This receptor was obtained from a man between 60 and 70 years old in a cohort sampled during active COVID-19. CDR3 coding DNA: TGTGCCAGCAGTGGACAGGGAGGTCAGCCCCAGCATTTT. The encoded protein is CASSGQGGQPQHF.